This note documents a single T cell receptor beta chain sequence. Its antigen is unknown. These data originate in a study of shared clonotypes between healthy human individuals. Study-level information: Aged between 18 and 49, the donors were two women and three men. Whole-study findings and limits: In contrast to clonotypes shared by all four donors, non-shared clonotypes had lower generation probabilities.

Profiling relied on immunoSEQ multiplex PCR, and the TCRdb table lists in-frame clones only, not all of them. The sample lists 2 million to 2.5 million clones, approximately 93% occurring once. V was pared by 2 bases and J by 2 bases, with 10 bases between. The CDR3 is 14 residues long. The germline CDR1 and CDR2 sequences are SGHRS and YFSETQ. The donors, healthy adults who were HIV-negative, had experienced no recent acute infections or vaccinations. The authors divided CD4+ cells into CD45RA+ naive and CD45RA-negative memory subsets. The sequenced sample was naive CD4+ T cells from PBMCs. Sample subset: CD45RA+ positively selected. This rearrangement joins TRBV5-1 to TRBJ2-5; D not resolved. The sequence was collected from a man aged 18-30 years in good health. Some clones in this sample may be carry-over from other donors' samples. CDR3 DNA: TGCGCCAGCAGCTTTGGGGAATTACAAGAGACCCAGTACTTC. It encodes CASSFGELQETQYF.